Below, one T cell receptor beta chain is given with its context. CDR1 and CDR2 (germline): SQVTM, ANQGSEA. Trimming removed 5 bases from V and 3 bases from J; junction bases left unmatched: 2. The CDR3 runs to 12 residues. This record belongs to a study of blood T cell repertoires in COVID-19. Study overall: Sites in the United States, Italy and Spain provided acute and convalescent COVID-19 samples.

Only in-frame clones appear in the TCRdb table, and some are missing; sequencing was by immunoSEQ multiplex PCR. The sample has roughly 230,000 clones, 89% seen once. The genes are TRBV29-1 and TRBJ2-3; 7 positions match TRBD1. Sequenced material: peripheral blood. The receptor comes from a woman between 35 and 50 years old who had recovered from COVID-19. The CDR3 DNA reads TGCAGCGTTCGGACAGGTACAGATACGCAGTATTTT. Its translation is CSVRTGTDTQYF.